This entry concerns a single TCR beta chain. Its antigen remains unidentified. Per-base quality was not reported, and no clone a single base away is much larger than it. The junction carries 11 bases between V and J, which are trimmed by 0 bases and 2 bases respectively. The CDR3 contains 15 residues, cysteine and phenylalanine counted. The retained sequence is limited to the CDR3, 45 bases, with the frame set at the first base. CDR1 and CDR2 (SGHRS, YFSETQ) derive from the germline V gene. The donors were healthy, HIV-negative adults with no recently reported acute infections or vaccinations. Every donor was a Caucasian adult living in Nashville, Tennessee, USA. For unsorted samples, tens of millions of PBMCs were counted, and genomic DNA was extracted using the QIAamp DNA Blood Mini kit. Blood was collected by leukapheresis, and PBMCs were isolated by Ficoll-Histopaque density gradient centrifugation and then cryopreserved in liquid nitrogen vapor phase.

The data were obtained in a study of shared clonotypes between healthy human individuals (dated by TCRdb to the early 2020s). Regarding the study in general: The cohort included three men and two women between 18 and 49 years of age. The study deeply sequenced blood TCR repertoires of about 5 healthy adults to estimate repertoire size and the extent of clonotype sharing between individuals. Different laboratories and diverse techniques were used to prepare libraries and sequence TCR repertoires, to increase sequencing depth and limit assay-specific biases. Leukapheresis yielded between about 0.94 and 8.9 billion PBMCs per donor.

Study-wide conclusions, independent of this receptor: Based on pairwise subsampling, the degree of clonotype sharing among donors was expected to be affected by sequencing depth. Sampling was limited to blood, and TCR repertoires in tissue likely differ from TCR repertoires in blood. Because the study included a small number of donors, the genetic and exposure-history diversity represented was limited.

TCR CDR3 regions were amplified from genomic DNA by multiplex PCR using the deep immunoSEQ assay. Genomic DNA extracted from each cell subset was distributed evenly over all wells of several immunoSEQ 96-well plates, and each plate served as one replicate. Each replicate PCR for unsorted PBMC received about 310 ng genomic DNA, equal to about 30,000 T cell genomes. Ten immunoSEQ deep assay plates were used to sequence the unsorted PBMC genomic DNA. Purified libraries were quantified with a Qubit 3.0 fluorometer, sized on a Bioanalyzer 2100, and re-quantified with the KAPA Library Quantification kit. Every immunoSEQ 96-well plate was sequenced on a separate single-read 150-cycle Illumina NextSeq 550 flow cell. Processing in the source paper ran as follows. The immunoSEQ output contained only junctional sequences without quality scores, so filtering could not match that applied to full-length reads. Sequences were annotated with PyIR, a Python wrapper for IgBLAST v1.9, and V/J genes and CDR3 were assigned using IMGT germline references. Any read was removed if the V/J assignment was weak (E-value above 1e-6), the CDR3 was missing, or the read contained stop codons, out-of-frame junctions, or ambiguous translated residues. V3J clonotypes were defined as sequences sharing the same inferred V gene, J gene, and CDR3 amino acid sequence. The percentage overlap between two repertoires was calculated by dividing the number of shared unique clonotypes by the size of the smaller repertoire. Repertoire richness was assessed with RTK rarefaction, the Chao1 estimator, and Recon v2.1 estimates of unobserved clonotypes. Drawn from immuneACCESS, this table holds only the in-frame rearrangements with V and J called that TCRdb kept. Clones are partly lost; checked studies trace under half to an unresolved V gene and leave the rest unexplained. That table supplies the V and J calls and clone size; D and trimming were determined from the DNA. A total of about 490,000 clones appear in this sample, roughly 80% of them only once. The ten largest clonotypes hold about 13% of the sample.

Specimen: PBMCs. This clonotype originated in a woman aged 40 to 50 in good health. Some clones in this sample may be carry-over from other donors' samples. This chain is built from TRBV5-1 and TRBJ2-5, with the D gene uncertain. The CDR3 region has the sequence CASSLEVDRQETQYF. The nucleotide sequence is given as TGCGCCAGCAGCTTGGAGGTAGACCGACAAGAGACCCAGTACTTC.